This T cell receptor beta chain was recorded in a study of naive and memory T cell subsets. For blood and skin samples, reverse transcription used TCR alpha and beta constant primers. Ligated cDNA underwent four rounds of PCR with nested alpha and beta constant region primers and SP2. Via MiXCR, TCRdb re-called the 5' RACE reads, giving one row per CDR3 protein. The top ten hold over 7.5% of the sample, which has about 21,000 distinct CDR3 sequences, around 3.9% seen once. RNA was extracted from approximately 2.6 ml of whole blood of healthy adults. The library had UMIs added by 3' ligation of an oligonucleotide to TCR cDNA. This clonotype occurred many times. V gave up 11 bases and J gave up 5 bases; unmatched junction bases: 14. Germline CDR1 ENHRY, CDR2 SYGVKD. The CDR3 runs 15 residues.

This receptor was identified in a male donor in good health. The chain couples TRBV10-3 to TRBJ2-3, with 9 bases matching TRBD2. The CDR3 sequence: CAVRREGLVEDTQYF. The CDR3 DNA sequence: TGTGCCGTGAGGCGGGAGGGCCTGGTTGAAGATACGCAGTATTTT.